The 32 T cell receptor beta chains below all came from one sample that was sequenced in a study of blood T cell repertoires in COVID-19. Clones were sequenced by immunoSEQ multiplex PCR, and TCRdb holds only the in-frame ones, with some missing. Of under 350,000 clones in the sample, around 83% were seen once. Sequences were obtained from peripheral blood. The receptors derive from a man aged 18 to 30 with active or convalescent COVID-19.

The chain employs TRBV19 and TRBJ1-2, with 7 bases matching TRBD1. The CDR3 covers 13 residues. Trimming took 8 bases from V and 7 from J; bases not matched to a gene: 10. Germline V lookup: CDR1 LNHDA, CDR2 SQIVND (reference sequence). The CDR3, as DNA: TGTGCCAGTTCCGGACAGGCGGAAGGTGGCTACACCTTC. Translated, it gives CASSGQAEGGYTF. The whole variable domain, filled in from reference TRBV19 and TRBJ1-2, reads DGGITQSPKYLFRKEGQNVTLSCEQNLNHDAMYWYRQDPGQGLRLIYYSQIVNDFQKGDIAEGYSVSREKKESFPLTVTSAQKNPTAFYLCASSGQAEGGYTFGSGTRLTVV.

This clone appeared once. The rearrangement joins TRBV12-3 or TRBV12-4 to TRBJ1-2, with unresolved D. The CDR3 covers 13 residues. Trimming shortened V by 4 bases and J by 8 bases, and 14 bases separated the two germline ends. CDR3 coding DNA: TGTGCCAGCAGTTGGGCAGGAGGATGGGGCTACACCTTC. Its translation is CASSWAGGWGYTF.

The chain recombines TRBV4-3 with TRBJ1-3; D is ambiguous. Germline lookup yields CDR1 LGHNA and CDR2 YSLEER. The CDR3 consists of 16 residues. V shed 2 bases and J shed 0 bases, with 11 bases lying between them. The CDR3 protein is CASSQSSLTSGNTIYF. The CDR3 bases are TGCGCCAGCAGCCAATCCTCTCTAACCTCTGGAAACACCATATATTTT.

This chain uses TRBV5-1 with TRBJ2-3; D is undetermined. This CDR3 has 13 amino acids. V was clipped by 6 bases and J by 1 base, with 9 bases between them. From germline, CDR1 is SGHRS and CDR2 YFSETQ. The CDR3 spells CASTAAGTDTQYF. CDR3 nucleotides: TGCGCCAGCACCGCTGCAGGCACAGATACGCAGTATTTT.

The genes are TRBV7-2 and TRBJ2-1; 9 bases map to TRBD2. Germline CDR1 reads SGHTA; CDR2 reads FQGNSA. V gave up 1 base and J gave up 2 bases; unmatched junction bases: 0. The CDR3 is 15 residues long. DNA of the CDR3: TGTGCCAGCAGCTTAGTAGCGGGGGCCTACAATGAGCAGTTCTTC. Protein: CASSLVAGAYNEQFF.

The chain carries TRBV5-1 and TRBJ2-7; no firm D call. CDR1 and CDR2 (germline): SGHRS, YFSETQ. The CDR3 loop spans 13 amino acids. V was trimmed by 5 bases and J by 2 bases, leaving 11 bases between them. CDR3 nucleotide sequence: TGCGCCAGCAGGAGTAGCCTTACCTACGAGCAGTACTTC. Translated: CASRSSLTYEQYF.

V usage is TRBV28 and J usage is TRBJ1-5; D is ambiguous. The V end was cut by 2 bases, the J end by 3 bases, with 8 bases between. The germline V gene encodes CDR1 MDHEN and CDR2 SYDVKM. CDR3 length: 14 residues. The CDR3 DNA sequence: TGTGCCAGCAGTTTAACTCCTGACAATCAGCCCCAGCATTTT. Translating it yields CASSLTPDNQPQHF.

The V and J genes are TRBV19 and TRBJ2-3; 7 nucleotides line up with TRBD1. Germline V lookup: CDR1 LNHDA, CDR2 SQIVND (reference sequence). The CDR3 sequence is 12 residues long. Losses at the gene ends were 6 bases for V and 4 bases for J; bases not matched to a gene: 1. The CDR3 sequence: CASSDRADTQYF. CDR3 sequence (DNA): TGTGCCAGTAGCGACAGGGCAGATACGCAGTATTTT.

This chain joins TRBV10-3 and TRBJ1-1; maybe TRBD1 (5 bases). Germline V gene sequence: CDR1 ENHRY, CDR2 SYGVKD. Between the trimmed V and J ends, which lost 0 bases and 6 bases, there was a span of 8 bases. CDR3 size: 13 residues. Here the CDR3 DNA reads TGTGCCATCAGTGAGTCGCGGGGGGCTGAAGCTTTCTTT. Translated: CAISESRGAEAFF.

The V gene is TRBV4-3, the J gene TRBJ2-7; 8 bases match TRBD2. The CDR3 sequence is 16 residues long. V dropped 1 base and J dropped 5; count of bases not matched to a gene: 10. CDR1 and CDR2 from the germline V gene are LGHNA and YSLEER. The CDR3 loop is CASSQATGLGGDEQYF. CDR3 DNA sequence: TGCGCCAGCAGCCAAGCGACGGGACTAGGAGGCGACGAGCAGTACTTC.

This sequence joins TRBV7-8 and TRBJ1-4; 10 positions match TRBD1. The CDR3 extends over 12 amino acids. J was trimmed by 12 bases and V by 5 bases; bases with no gene match: 3. Looked up from germline, CDR1 is SGHVS and CDR2 is FQNEAQ. Here the CDR3 DNA reads TGTGCCAGCAGCCTTGGGACAGGGGAACTGTTTTTT. It codes for CASSLGTGELFF. Supplemented by reference TRBV7-8 and TRBJ1-4, the full variable domain reads GAGVSQSPRYKVAKRGQDVALRCDPISGHVSLFWYQQALGQGPEFLTYFQNEAQLDKSGLPSDRFFAERPEGSVSTLKIQRTQQEDSAVYLCASSLGTGELFFGSGTQLSVL.

This clone was detected a few times. The rearrangement links TRBV6-5 to TRBJ1-6, with a weak D call TRBD1 (6 bases). The CDR3 spans 12 residues. Germline-derived CDR1 and CDR2 are MNHEY and SVGAGI. The ends were cut back, 7 bases at V and 14 bases at J, with 15 bases in the middle. The CDR3 nucleotides are TGTGCCAGCACTTCGACGAGGGGGACCCTCCACTTT. Translation gives CASTSTRGTLHF.

The chain combines TRBV5-1 with TRBJ2-5; possibly TRBD2 for D (5 bases). The V gene's germline CDR1 is SGHRS and CDR2 YFSETQ. The CDR3 spans 17 residues. The V end lost 3 bases, the J end lost 5 bases, and 23 bases lay between the germline ends. The CDR3 protein is CASSSTPLVMNLETQYF. DNA of the CDR3: TGCGCCAGCAGCTCCACCCCACTAGTTATGAATTTGGAGACCCAGTACTTC.

The J gene is TRBJ1-2, the V gene TRBV7-2; TRBD1 matches 9 bases. V gave up 5 bases and J gave up 5 bases; unmatched junction bases: 6. CDR1 SGHTA and CDR2 FQGNSA come from the germline V gene. CDR3 length: 14 amino acids. The CDR3 coding sequence is TGTGCCAGCAGCGCCGAGACAGGGGGGTATGGCTACACCTTC. Protein sequence: CASSAETGGYGYTF.

J is TRBJ2-1 and V is TRBV6-4, with 9 bases aligning to TRBD1. The trim removed 1 base at V and 0 bases at J, leaving 10 bases unmatched. Germline V CDR1 and CDR2: MRHNA, SNTAGT. This CDR3 contains 19 residues. In DNA form, the CDR3 reads TGTGCCAGCAGTGACTTCAAGGACAGGGGCATAAGCTCCTACAATGAGCAGTTCTTC. It codes for CASSDFKDRGISSYNEQFF.

The V call is TRBV25-1, the J call TRBJ1-3; D possibly corresponds to TRBD1 (6 bases). The CDR3 covers 14 residues. Trimming pared 4 bases from V and 2 bases from J, leaving 9 bases between. The germline V gene encodes CDR1 MGHDK and CDR2 SYGVNS. CDR3 nucleotide sequence: TGTGCCAGCAGTGCCGCAGGGGCTGGAAACACCATATATTTT. Amino acids: CASSAAGAGNTIYF.

A single count supports this clone. The V and J genes are TRBV4-2 and TRBJ2-5; 12 bases map to TRBD2. CDR1 is LGHNA and CDR2 is YNFKEQ in the germline V gene. The V gene end was trimmed by 0 bases and the J gene end by 4 bases; junction bases not matched to a gene: 9. CDR3 size: 18 residues. CDR3 DNA sequence: TGTGCCAGCAGCCAAGAAGGACCGCTAGCGGGAGGGGTAGAGACCCAGTACTTC. Translation: CASSQEGPLAGGVETQYF.

The rearrangement links TRBV27 to TRBJ1-1, with D perhaps TRBD1 (5 bases). Trimming removed 2 bases from V and 4 bases from J, with 11 bases in between. The V gene's germline CDR1 is MNHEY and CDR2 SMNVEV (reference sequence). This CDR3 is built from 14 residues. The CDR3 DNA follows: TGTGCCAGCAGTTTAGGGGCGCGTGGCACTGAAGCTTTCTTT. It yields the protein CASSLGARGTEAFF.

The rearrangement links TRBV20-1 to TRBJ2-3; D is possibly TRBD2 (6 bases). Germline values: CDR1 DFQATT, CDR2 SNEGSKA (reference sequence). Trimming took 3 bases from V and 2 from J, leaving 15 bases between them. The CDR3 totals 15 residues. The chain's CDR3 is CSASLYGDSTDTQYF. Here the CDR3 DNA reads TGCAGTGCTAGTCTATACGGGGACTCCACAGATACGCAGTATTTT.

The chain uses TRBV18 and TRBJ1-2; the match to TRBD1 covers 9 bases. Germline trimming cut 5 bases from V and 4 bases from J; bases unmatched to any gene: 2. The CDR3 loop spans 13 amino acids. Germline lookup yields CDR1 KGHSH and CDR2 LQKENI. CDR3 in amino acids: CASSGDRAYGYTF. As DNA, the CDR3 is TGTGCCAGCTCAGGGGACAGGGCCTATGGCTACACCTTC.

This chain joins TRBV4-3 and TRBJ2-2; TRBD2 might be the D (6 bases). The V gene's germline CDR1 is LGHNA and CDR2 YSLEER. Trimming took 4 bases from V and 3 from J, leaving 21 bases between them. The CDR3 is made up of 18 amino acids. In nucleotides, the CDR3 is TGCGCCAGCAGCCCCCGCATAAGACTAGTCGAGGACACCGGGGAGCTGTTTTTT. Its protein product is CASSPRIRLVEDTGELFF.

Of note for this clone: The sample holds other DNA sequences that translate to the same CDR3. The chain carries TRBV6-5 and TRBJ2-1; D is undetermined. This CDR3 is 11 amino acids long. Between the trimmed V and J ends, which lost 5 bases and 5 bases, there was a span of 4 bases. Per germline, CDR1 MNHEY and CDR2 SVGAGI. CDR3 residues: CASSQNNEQFF. The CDR3 nucleotides read TGTGCCAGCAGTCAGAACAATGAGCAGTTCTTC.

The chain has TRBV2 and TRBJ2-3; TRBD2 aligns across 10 bases. There are 14 residues in the CDR3. Unmatched junction bases numbered 6, after V lost 4 bases and J lost 8 bases. The germline V gene encodes CDR1 SNHLY and CDR2 FYNNEI. CDR3 sequence (DNA): TGTGCCAGCAGTGTTAGCGGGAGGTCTCGTACGCAGTATTTT. It codes for CASSVSGRSRTQYF.

This sequence joins TRBV20-1 and TRBJ2-7; D is possibly TRBD1 (7 bases). The CDR3 has 11 amino acids. The germline gives CDR1 DFQATT, CDR2 SNEGSKA (reference sequence). Deletions cut 6 bases from V and 4 bases from J, with 10 bases between. The CDR3 region is CSAAGGYEQYF. CDR3 nucleotide sequence: TGCAGTGCCGCAGGGGGGTACGAGCAGTACTTC.

The chain joins TRBV7-2 to TRBJ2-3; D remains ambiguous. This CDR3 is 11 amino acids long. Between the trimmed V and J ends, which lost 5 bases and 6 bases, there was a span of 6 bases. Germline assignment: CDR1 SGHTA and CDR2 FQGNSA. CDR3 bases: TGTGCCAGCAGCAAGAGGGATACGCAGTATTTT. This translates into CASSKRDTQYF.

The rearrangement links TRBV9 to TRBJ2-7; D is perhaps TRBD2 (6 bases). Trimming left V 3 bases short and J 1 base short, with 11 bases between. The germline gives CDR1 SGDLS, CDR2 YYNGEE. The CDR3 is made up of 14 amino acids. The CDR3 DNA sequence: TGTGCCAGCAGCGAGGGCCTAGCGTCCTACGAGCAGTACTTC. Translating it yields CASSEGLASYEQYF.

The J gene is TRBJ1-5, the V gene TRBV9; 9 bases match TRBD1. This CDR3 is built from 18 residues. CDR1 SGDLS and CDR2 YYNGEE come from the germline V gene. J lost 2 bases, V lost 5 bases, and 14 bases had no gene match. In DNA, the CDR3 is TGTGCCAGCAGTCATAACATGACAGGGGGAGGAGGCAATCAGCCCCAGCATTTT. Protein sequence: CASSHNMTGGGGNQPQHF.

CDR3 nucleotide sequence: TGTGCCAGCAGCCCTTGGACTGCCGCCGGGGAGCTGTTTTTT. Amino acids: CASSPWTAAGELFF. The rearrangement links TRBV7-8 to TRBJ2-2; D is possibly TRBD2 (5 bases). Deletions cut 5 bases from V and 6 bases from J, with 13 bases between. Germline V gives CDR1 SGHVS, CDR2 FQNEAQ. The CDR3 contains 14 residues.

This clone turned up a few times. This sequence joins TRBV18 and TRBJ2-1; D not resolved. Germline V gene lookup returns CDR1 KGHSH and CDR2 LQKENI. The CDR3 has 13 residues. Trimming took 0 bases from V and 4 from J, leaving 4 bases between them. In DNA form, the CDR3 reads TGTGCCAGCTCACCACCCGGGTACAATGAGCAGTTCTTC. Amino acid sequence: CASSPPGYNEQFF.

The table lists this clone with a count of one. This chain uses TRBV3-1 (or the pseudogene TRBV3-2) with TRBJ2-2, with 8 bases fitting TRBD2. The V gene's germline CDR1 is LGHDT and CDR2 YNNKEL (reference sequence). V lost 0 bases and J lost 2; bases outside the gene matches: 8. CDR3 size: 18 residues. The CDR3: CASSQDRLSGRNTGELFF. The CDR3 coding sequence is TGTGCCAGCAGCCAAGATCGTTTAAGCGGGAGAAACACCGGGGAGCTGTTTTTT.

The chain uses TRBV7-3 and TRBJ2-2; the match to TRBD2 covers 11 bases. V dropped 1 base and J dropped 9; count of bases not matched to a gene: 7. Germline-derived CDR1 and CDR2 are SGHTA and FQGTGA. The CDR3 runs 16 residues. CDR3 DNA sequence: TGTGCCAGCAGCTTAAGTACTAGCGGGAGCAGCAGGGAGCTGTTTTTT. Amino acids: CASSLSTSGSSRELFF. Complete variable domain (other parts from reference TRBV7-3 and TRBJ2-2): GAGVSQTPSNKVTEKGKYVELRCDPISGHTALYWYRQSLGQGPEFLIYFQGTGAADDSGLPNDRFFAVRPEGSVSTLKIQRTERGDSAVYLCASSLSTSGSSRELFFGEGSRLTVL.

The chain joins TRBV10-3 to TRBJ2-3; 9 nucleotides line up with TRBD1. V dropped 5 bases and J dropped 5; count of bases not matched to a gene: 11. Germline V gene data show CDR1 as ENHRY and CDR2 as SYGVKD. CDR3 length: 16 residues. The CDR3: CAISFRRTGDGDTQYF. For the CDR3, the DNA is TGTGCCATCAGTTTCAGACGGACAGGGGATGGAGATACGCAGTATTTT.